Following are 21 T cell receptor beta chains from one sample sequenced in a study of T cells in Graves' hyperthyroidism and ophthalmopathy. RNA transcripts served as the template for amplifying TCR beta CDR3 regions. First-round RT-PCR targeting the TCR CDR3 was performed with the HTBI primer set. TCRdb reprocessed the multiplex PCR reads via MiXCR and lists one record per CDR3 protein. The data contain 300,000 to 450,000 distinct CDR3 sequences, 25% of them singletons. Sequenced: blood. These receptors all stem from a man over 45 with Graves' hyperthyroidism.

This clonotype was seen at least ten times. The CDR3 DNA follows: TGTGCCAGTTCCCTAGCGGACCTGTCTGAGCAGTACTTC. Its translation: CASSLADLSEQYF. The chain has TRBV28 and TRBJ2-7; 7 bases align to TRBD2. CDR1 is MDHEN and CDR2 is SYDVKM in the germline V gene. This CDR3 comprises 13 residues. The V gene end was trimmed by 9 bases and the J gene end by 7 bases; junction bases not matched to a gene: 12.

This clonotype was observed a few times. The rearrangement joins TRBV20-1 to TRBJ1-6, with 7 bases lining up with TRBD1. Germline trimming cut 3 bases from V and 4 bases from J; bases unmatched to any gene: 3. Germline CDR1 reads DFQATT; CDR2 reads SNEGSKA (reference sequence). The CDR3 has 14 amino acids. CDR3: CSASRDRYNSPLHF. CDR3 DNA sequence: TGCAGTGCTAGCAGGGACAGATATAATTCACCCCTCCACTTT.

CDR3 in amino acids: CSARDVRASNEKLFF. The CDR3 DNA follows: TGCAGTGCTAGAGATGTTCGGGCTTCAAATGAAAAACTGTTTTTT. The chain combines TRBV20-1 with TRBJ1-4, with D unclear. The V and J ends lost 0 bases and 5 bases respectively, with 13 bases between them. The germline CDR1 and CDR2 sequences are DFQATT and SNEGSKA (reference sequence). The CDR3 has 15 amino acids.

The chain is built from TRBV7-6 and TRBJ2-1, with 13 bases fitting TRBD2. This CDR3 contains 16 residues. Germline lookup yields CDR1 SGHVS and CDR2 FNYEAQ. The trim removed 5 bases at V and 7 bases at J, leaving 8 bases unmatched. CDR3 amino acids: CASSPTSGRASNEQFF. The CDR3 region has the DNA TGTGCCAGCAGCCCAACTAGCGGGAGGGCCTCGAATGAGCAGTTCTTC.

As to this clonotype: A clone one base away is much larger, so this may be a read error. This chain connects TRBV20-1 to TRBJ1-2, with TRBD1 as a possible D gene (5 bases). V was pared by 3 bases and J by 9 bases, with 14 bases between. The CDR3 covers 12 residues. CDR1 and CDR2 from the germline V gene are DFQATT and SNEGSKA (reference sequence). The CDR3 bases are TGCAGTGCTAGTGGAGGGACTGTGCGCTACACCTTC. This codes for CSASGGTVRYTF.

The J gene is TRBJ2-7, the V gene TRBV6-1, with 8 bases matching TRBD1. The CDR3 loop spans 14 amino acids. Germline V CDR1 and CDR2: MNHNS, SASEGT. The ends lost 6 bases at V and 3 bases at J; junction bases unmatched: 7. The chain's CDR3 is CASSIQGAHYEQYF. The CDR3 DNA is TGTGCCAGCAGCATCCAGGGGGCCCACTACGAGCAGTACTTC.

There are a few counts of this clonotype. CDR3 in amino acids: CASSSLLVAQYF. As DNA, the CDR3 is TGTGCCAGCAGTTCCCTACTAGTCGCGCAGTATTTT. This rearrangement joins TRBV12-3 or TRBV12-4 to TRBJ2-3; tentatively, D is TRBD2 (5 bases). Trimming shortened V by 4 bases and J by 10 bases, and 12 bases separated the two germline ends. This CDR3 contains 12 residues.

Comments on this clonotype: One end of the junction fails to match germline, which may point to a read error. The J gene is TRBJ1-1, the V gene TRBV7-7, with TRBD1 matching 8 bases. Germline assignment: CDR1 SSHAT and CDR2 FNYEAQ (reference sequence). CDR3 length equals 13 residues. The CDR3 here is CASSRDRGTEAFF. The DNA for the CDR3 is TGTGCTAGCAGTCGCGACAGGGGCACTGAAGCTTTCTTT.

Many counts were recorded for this clonotype. This chain uses TRBV12-3 or TRBV12-4 with TRBJ2-3; the match to TRBD2 covers 16 bases. V shed 4 bases, J shed 2 bases, and the junction held 9 bases outside the gene matches. This CDR3 contains 19 residues. CDR3 loop: CASSSGLAGGRDDTDTQYF. CDR3 nucleotides: TGTGCCAGCAGTTCGGGACTAGCGGGGGGGCGGGACGACACAGATACGCAGTATTTT.

This clonotype appeared a few times. The genes are TRBV12-3 or TRBV12-4 and TRBJ2-2; 14 nucleotides align to TRBD2. The CDR3 loop spans 16 amino acids. Trimming took 7 bases from V and 3 from J; bases not matched to a gene: 4. The CDR3 loop is CASTGLAGGYTGELFF. The CDR3 region has the DNA TGTGCCAGCACCGGACTAGCGGGAGGTTACACCGGGGAGCTGTTTTTT.

This chain links TRBV28 with TRBJ2-7, with 8 bases matching TRBD2. This CDR3 is built from 14 residues. Looked up from germline, CDR1 is MDHEN and CDR2 is SYDVKM. J was trimmed by 6 bases and V by 5 bases; bases with no gene match: 9. For the CDR3, the DNA is TGTGCCAGCAGTAGAACAGCGGGAGACCCCGAGCAGTACTTC. It codes for CASSRTAGDPEQYF.

The rearrangement links TRBV7-3 to TRBJ2-7; 13 bases fit TRBD2. V was pared by 5 bases and J by 6 bases, with 4 bases of the junction left unmatched. The germline gives CDR1 SGHTA, CDR2 FQGTGA. CDR3 length: 14 amino acids. DNA of the CDR3: TGTGCCAGCAGCCTTGGGACTAGCGGGACCGAGCAGTACTTC. It codes for CASSLGTSGTEQYF. The whole variable domain, remainder taken from reference TRBV7-3 and TRBJ2-7, is GAGVSQTPSNKVTEKGKYVELRCDPISGHTALYWYRQSLGQGPEFLIYFQGTGAADDSGLPNDRFFAVRPEGSVSTLKIQRTERGDSAVYLCASSLGTSGTEQYFGPGTRLTVT.

J is TRBJ2-7 and V is TRBV27, with 8 nucleotides matching TRBD1. V lost 6 bases and J lost 2; bases outside the gene matches: 12. The CDR3 runs to 16 residues. Germline CDR1 reads MNHEY; CDR2 reads SMNVEV (reference sequence). CDR3 residues: CASRRGRQGYAYEQYF. For the CDR3, the DNA is TGTGCCAGCAGGAGGGGGCGACAGGGGTATGCCTACGAGCAGTACTTC.

This chain connects TRBV5-1 to TRBJ2-2; D unclear. The germline V gene encodes CDR1 SGHRS and CDR2 YFSETQ. The CDR3 totals 15 residues. Trimming took off 2 bases at V and 6 bases at J, with 14 bases between the two ends. The CDR3 is CASSLQDSSAGELFF. The CDR3 nucleotides read TGCGCCAGCAGCTTACAAGACTCGAGCGCCGGGGAGCTGTTTTTT.

This clonotype occurred a few times. The rearrangement joins TRBV5-1 to TRBJ2-3; D not certain. The V end was cut by 4 bases, the J end by 0 bases, with 9 bases between. Germline CDR1 is SGHRS and CDR2 is YFSETQ. The CDR3 totals 14 residues. The CDR3 region has the DNA TGCGCCAGCAGCCGAGAAAAGAGCACAGATACGCAGTATTTT. Translated: CASSREKSTDTQYF.

The chain uses TRBV6-1 and TRBJ2-7; D uncertain. Germline-derived CDR1 and CDR2 are MNHNS and SASEGT. This CDR3 has 14 amino acids. The germline V and J ends were trimmed by 8 bases and 0 bases, with 14 bases remaining between them. DNA for the CDR3: TGTGCCAGCGAAAGCAGCAGTAACTCCTACGAGCAGTACTTC. It yields the protein CASESSSNSYEQYF.

This clonotype was detected many times. The chain joins TRBV7-2 to TRBJ2-5; 8 bases fit TRBD2. Germline V gives CDR1 SGHTA, CDR2 FQGNSA. The CDR3 is 17 residues long. J lost 5 bases, V lost 6 bases, and 17 bases had no gene match. The CDR3 loop reads CASRRQASGLGWETQYF. The CDR3 nucleotides are TGTGCCAGCAGACGCCAAGCCTCGGGACTAGGGTGGGAGACCCAGTACTTC. The complete variable domain, with remaining parts taken from reference TRBV7-2 and TRBJ2-5, reads GAGVSQSPSNKVTEKGKDVELRCDPISGHTALYWYRQSLGQGLEFLIYFQGNSAPDKSGLPSDRFSAERTGGSVSTLTIQRTQQEDSAVYLCASRRQASGLGWETQYFGPGTRLLVL.

The V and J genes are TRBV7-2 and TRBJ2-7; D remains unclear. This CDR3 contains 17 residues. The germline CDR1 and CDR2 sequences are SGHTA and FQGNSA. Trimming took 2 bases from V and 0 from J, leaving 17 bases between them. The CDR3 here is CASSLRRAVGFSYEQYF. CDR3 nucleotides: TGTGCCAGCAGCTTACGAAGGGCGGTGGGATTCTCCTACGAGCAGTACTTC.

This clonotype was recorded many times. The V and J genes are TRBV29-1 and TRBJ1-1, with a weak D call TRBD1 (5 bases). V lost 3 bases to trimming and J lost 3 bases, with 11 bases between them. CDR3 length equals 13 residues. CDR1 is SQVTM and CDR2 is ANQGSEA in the germline V gene. The CDR3 here is CSVDKGPDTEAFF. Written as DNA, the CDR3 is TGCAGCGTTGATAAGGGGCCTGACACTGAAGCTTTCTTT.

The sample holds many counts of this clonotype. The CDR3 protein is CASSQRSTGQKETQYF. In DNA form, the CDR3 reads TGTGCCAGCAGCCAACGTTCTACGGGACAGAAAGAGACCCAGTACTTC. The chain employs TRBV28 and TRBJ2-5; 7 bases agree with TRBD1. V trimming: 6 bases; J trimming: 3 bases; junction bases outside the gene matches: 13. This CDR3 has 16 amino acids. Per germline, CDR1 MDHEN and CDR2 SYDVKM. The full variable domain, its missing parts supplied by reference TRBV28 and TRBJ2-5, is DVKVTQSSRYLVKRTGEKVFLECVQDMDHENMFWYRQDPGLGLRLIYFSYDVKMKEKGDIPEGYSVSREKKERFSLILESASTNQTSMYLCASSQRSTGQKETQYFGPGTRLLVL.

This clonotype has a count of ten or more. The rearrangement joins TRBV28 to TRBJ2-5, with TRBD1 matching 9 bases. The V gene's germline CDR1 is MDHEN and CDR2 SYDVKM. The CDR3 consists of 16 residues. J lost 6 bases, V lost 6 bases, and 14 bases had no gene match. The CDR3 bases are TGTGCCAGCAGCCCCCTAACGGACAGGGGAAAAAAGACCCAGTACTTC. This gives the protein CASSPLTDRGKKTQYF.